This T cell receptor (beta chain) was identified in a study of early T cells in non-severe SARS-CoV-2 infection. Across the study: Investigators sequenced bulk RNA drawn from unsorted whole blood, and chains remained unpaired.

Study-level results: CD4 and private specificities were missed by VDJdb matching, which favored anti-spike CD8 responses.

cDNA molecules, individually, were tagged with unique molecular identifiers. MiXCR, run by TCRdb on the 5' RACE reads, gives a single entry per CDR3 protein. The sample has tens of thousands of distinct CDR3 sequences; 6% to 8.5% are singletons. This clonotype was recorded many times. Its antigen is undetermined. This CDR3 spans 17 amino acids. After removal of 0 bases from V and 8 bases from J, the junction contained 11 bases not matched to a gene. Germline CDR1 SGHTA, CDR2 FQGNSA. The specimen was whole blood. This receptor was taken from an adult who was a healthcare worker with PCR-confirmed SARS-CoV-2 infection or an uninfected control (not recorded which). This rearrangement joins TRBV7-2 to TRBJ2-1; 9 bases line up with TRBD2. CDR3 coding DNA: TGTGCCAGCAGCTTAGCGCGCGTCGGGGGACTAGCCCATGAGCAGTTCTTC. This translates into CASSLARVGGLAHEQFF.